One and the same sample provided the 9 T cell receptor beta chains below, sequenced in a study of blood T cell repertoires in COVID-19. Data came from immunoSEQ multiplex PCR; TCRdb stores just in-frame clones and leaves some out. This table has around 450,000 clones, around 91% appearing once. What was sequenced was PBMCs or T cells enriched from blood (not recorded which). The receptor source for this set is a man aged 18 to 35 who had recovered from COVID-19.

This chain links TRBV29-1 with TRBJ1-1, with D tentatively TRBD1 (6 bases). V was clipped by 7 bases and J by 0 bases, with 18 bases between them. This CDR3 spans 15 amino acids. Germline V CDR1 and CDR2: SQVTM, ANQGSEA. The CDR3, as DNA: TGCAGCGCCATCGTCCCAGGGGCCCTGAACACTGAAGCTTTCTTT. This codes for CSAIVPGALNTEAFF. The variable domain in full, completed from reference TRBV29-1 and TRBJ1-1, reads SAVISQKPSRDICQRGTSLTIQCQVDSQVTMMFWYRQQPGQSLTLIATANQGSEATYESGFVIDKFPISRPNLTFSTLTVSNMSPEDSSIYLCSAIVPGALNTEAFFGQGTRLTVV.

The rearrangement links TRBV19 to TRBJ1-2; D gene uncertain. Trimming cost V 5 bases and J 4 bases, with 11 bases left between them. Germline V CDR1 and CDR2: LNHDA, SQIVND (reference sequence). There are 13 residues in the CDR3. Here the CDR3 reads CASSSSLGYGYTF. CDR3 DNA: TGTGCCAGTAGTTCCTCACTTGGCTATGGCTACACCTTC.

The V call is TRBV10-1, the J call TRBJ2-7; the match to TRBD1 covers 9 bases. CDR1 and CDR2 (germline): WNHNN, SYGVQD (reference sequence). J lost 3 bases, V lost 4 bases, and 13 bases had no gene match. This CDR3 region has 17 residues. The CDR3 loop reads CASSGGTADRGNYEQYF. The CDR3 region has the DNA TGCGCCAGCAGTGGAGGTACCGCGGACAGGGGCAACTACGAGCAGTACTTC.

Points on this clone: Other DNA sequences in this specimen translate into the identical CDR3. The genes are TRBV6-1 and TRBJ2-7; 8 nucleotides match TRBD2. There are 14 residues in the CDR3. Per the germline V gene, CDR1 is MNHNS and CDR2 is SASEGT. V lost 1 base to trimming and J lost 2 bases; unmatched junction nucleotides: 1. CDR3 sequence (DNA): TGTGCCAGCAGTGAAGGCGGGGGGCCCTACGAGCAGTACTTC. Residues: CASSEGGGPYEQYF.

V usage is TRBV2 and J usage is TRBJ1-3; 7 bases match TRBD1. This CDR3 region has 14 residues. The germline CDR1 and CDR2 sequences are SNHLY and FYNNEI. V shed 7 bases, J shed 3 bases, and the junction held 6 bases outside the gene matches. CDR3 DNA sequence: TGTGCCAGCACCCTTCGGGACAGTGGAAACACCATATATTTT. This gives the protein CASTLRDSGNTIYF.

CDR3 sequence: CASSLTGGADTQYF. CDR3 DNA sequence: TGTGCCAGCAGTTTGACAGGGGGGGCAGATACGCAGTATTTT. The chain couples TRBV28 to TRBJ2-3; 9 positions match TRBD1. J lost 4 bases, V lost 3 bases, and 2 bases had no gene match. Germline V gene lookup returns CDR1 MDHEN and CDR2 SYDVKM. CDR3 size: 14 residues.

Remarks on this clone: The junction departs from the called germline gene at one end, perhaps through a read error. The chain couples TRBV11-2 to TRBJ2-1; 7 nucleotides line up with TRBD2. The CDR3 is 14 amino acids. CDR1 and CDR2 from the germline V gene are SGHAT and FQNNGV. The chain's CDR3 is CASSLGYSGVGSVF. In nucleotides, the CDR3 is TGTGCCAGCAGCTTAGGTTACAGCGGGGTGGGTTCGGTCTTC.

Turning to this clone: Its ends do not fully match the called genes, so a read error is possible. The chain uses TRBV20-1 and TRBJ1-5, with TRBD1 as a possible D gene (5 bases). The CDR3 has 13 residues. Germline V gives CDR1 DFQATT, CDR2 SNEGSKA (reference sequence). In nucleotides, the CDR3 is TGCAGTGCTAGTAGGGGTTACGGTCAGCTCCAGCATTTT. Its protein is CSASRGYGQLQHF.

This clone was seen just once. This rearrangement joins TRBV4-1 to TRBJ1-5; D not certain. This CDR3 comprises 13 residues. Germline V gene sequence: CDR1 MGHRA, CDR2 YSYEKL. Trimming cost V 8 bases and J 5 bases, with 13 bases left between them. The CDR3 spells CASGNLGDQPQHF. The CDR3 DNA follows: TGCGCCAGCGGCAACTTAGGAGATCAGCCCCAGCATTTT.